The subject of this entry is one TCR beta chain. The antigen it binds to is not known. Per-base quality was not reported, and no clone a single base away is much larger than it. The treatment or condition label of this sample denotes: around 19 received Ad26.COV2.S at low or high dose, single or two shots; several received placebo; per-sample allocation not given. For vaccine and placebo recipients, the sequenced repertoires came from samples collected on day 63 after the first injection. Cohort 1b enrolled 25 or so adults aged 18-55 years at a single site in Boston, USA, between 29 July and 7 August 2020. Ad26.COV2.S was a replication-incompetent adenovirus type 26 vector that expressed a prefusion-stabilized SARS-CoV-2 spike protein derived from the original Wuhan strain. The sample belongs to a study of Ad26.COV2.S vaccination and SARS-CoV-2 variants (dated by TCRdb to the early 2020s). About the investigation overall: Vaccine-arm donors came from COV1001, a multicentre, randomized, double-blind, placebo-controlled phase I-IIa trial of Ad26.COV2.S in healthy adults. TCRbeta repertoire sequencing served as the tool for gauging how specific and how broad the SARS-CoV-2-reactive T cell receptors were following Ad26.COV2.S vaccination. Trial participants were randomized into five groups of five, in which low-dose or high-dose Ad26.COV2.S was given once or twice, or placebo was given on both occasions. Investigators did not know the trial group allocation while performing experiments and assessing outcomes. Ad26.COV2.S was administered intramuscularly at 5 x 10^10 or 1 x 10^11 viral particles, either as a single shot or as two shots given 56 days apart. A total of around 32 samples were included in the TCR-sequenced set, comprising around 19 Ad26.COV2.S vaccine recipients, 5 placebo recipients and 8 SARS-CoV-2 convalescent individuals.

The immunoSEQ Assay was used to sequence TCRbeta CDR3 regions. After extraction, genomic DNA underwent amplification by bias-controlled multiplex PCR, followed by high-throughput sequencing. The authors' pipeline ran thus. To quantify the absolute abundance of every unique TCRbeta CDR3 region, sequences were collapsed and filtered. T cell fraction was estimated by normalization of TCRbeta template counts to usable DNA, with usable DNA being measured through amplification of reference genes present in all nucleated cells. Repertoire TCRs were annotated as SARS-CoV-2-specific by exact matching of V gene, CDR3 amino acid sequence and J gene to a known reactive TCR set. The reference SARS-CoV-2 TCR set was obtained from MIRA and was filtered for enrichment in COVID-19-positive ImmuneCODE repertoires, whereby public or cross-reactive TCRs were removed. Using the MIRA antigens, annotated TCRs were further analysed by specific ORF or by position within an ORF. Breadth was defined as the number of annotated unique rearrangements divided by the total number of unique productive rearrangements, and depth was defined as the summed frequency of the annotated unique rearrangements. Two-sided Wilcoxon rank-sum tests were used to compare TCR breadth between groups. TCRdb obtained this table from immuneACCESS and retained in-frame rearrangements with V and J assigned. These tables miss some clones; where compared with another copy, unresolved V genes account for less than half of the shortfall, and the remainder is unexplained. The V and J calls and clone size come from that table; D and trimming were worked out from the DNA. The sample table shows over 400,000 clones, and roughly nine tenths are seen once. The top ten clones comprise over 2.5% of the sample.

The research as a whole found: Higher spike-specific TCR breadth was observed in Ad26.COV2.S recipients than in placebo recipients (P = 0.0014). According to the authors, total T cell responses may have been underestimated by the TCR breadth and depth analyses. The study was not powered to compare responses between vaccine doses or regimens. After vaccination, spike-specific CD8+ and CD4+ T cell responses were reported to show substantial breadth. Non-spike TCR breadth was comparable between vaccine and placebo recipients, consistent with the vaccine containing only spike.

The germline V gene specifies ENHRY as CDR1 and SYGVKD as CDR2. The CDR3 goes from the cysteine to the phenylalanine over 16 residues. Only CDR3 DNA remains: 48 bases, in frame from the first base. Ends trimmed: V by 6 bases, J by 7 bases; bases unmatched to a gene: 11. The specimen comprised peripheral blood, sampled in a trial of Ad26.COV2.S vaccine versus placebo. The chain is made from TRBV10-3 and TRBJ1-6; 8 central nucleotides agree with TRBD1. The TCR sequence derives from a person between 18 and 65 years old who received the Ad26.COV2.S COVID-19 vaccine or a placebo. The nucleotides read TGTGCCATCAGAGACGACAGGGGACGGTGGAATTCACCCCTCCACTTT. The translation is CAIRDDRGRWNSPLHF.